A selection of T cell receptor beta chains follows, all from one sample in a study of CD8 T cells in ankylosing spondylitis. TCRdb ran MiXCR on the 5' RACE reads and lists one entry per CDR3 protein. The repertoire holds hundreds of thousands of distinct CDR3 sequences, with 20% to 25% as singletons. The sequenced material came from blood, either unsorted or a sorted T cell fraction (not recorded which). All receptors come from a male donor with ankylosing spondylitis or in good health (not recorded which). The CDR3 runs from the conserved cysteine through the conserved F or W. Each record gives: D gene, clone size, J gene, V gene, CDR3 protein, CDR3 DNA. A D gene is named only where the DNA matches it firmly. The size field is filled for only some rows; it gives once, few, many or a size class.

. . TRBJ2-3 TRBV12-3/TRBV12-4 CASSFHLPEEFSTDTQYF TGTGCCAGCAGTTTCCATCTGCCAGAAGAATTTAGCACAGATACGCAGTATTTT
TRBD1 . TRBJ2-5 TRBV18 CASSPQGPRGLGETQYF TGTGCCAGCTCACCACAGGGCCCCAGGGGGCTTGGAGAGACCCAGTACTTC
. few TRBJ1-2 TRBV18 CASSPDAVRYTF TGTGCCAGCTCACCAGACGCCGTACGCTACACCTTC
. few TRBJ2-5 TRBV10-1 CASSAVAGQETQYF TGCGCCAGCAGTGCAGTGGCAGGCCAAGAGACCCAGTACTTC
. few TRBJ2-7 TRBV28 CASSFTGVEQYF TGTGCCAGCAGTTTTACGGGGGTCGAGCAGTACTTC
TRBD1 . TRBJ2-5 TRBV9 CARSLLDRGLRETQYF TGTGCCAGGAGCCTCCTCGACAGGGGGCTAAGGGAGACCCAGTACTTC
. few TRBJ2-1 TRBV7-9 CASSPLGEQFF TGTGCCAGCAGCCCACTCGGTGAGCAGTTCTTC
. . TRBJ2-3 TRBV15 CATSRGIQGADTQYF TGTGCCACCAGCAGAGGCATTCAAGGGGCAGATACGCAGTATTTT
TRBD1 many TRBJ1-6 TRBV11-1 CASSSDRATSYYNSPLHF TGTGCCAGCAGCTCGGACAGGGCAACTTCCTACTATAATTCACCCCTCCACTTT
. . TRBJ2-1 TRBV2 CASARPLGYNEQFF TGTGCCAGCGCCCGGCCGCTGGGATACAATGAGCAGTTCTTC
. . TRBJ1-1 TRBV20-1 CSVQGLTNTEAFF TGCAGTGTTCAGGGTTTAACGAACACTGAAGCTTTCTTT
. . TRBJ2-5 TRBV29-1 CSVMNYLETQYF TGCAGCGTTATGAACTATTTAGAGACCCAGTACTTC
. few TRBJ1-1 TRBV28 CASSLFKNTEAFF TGTGCCAGCAGTCTCTTCAAGAACACTGAAGCTTTCTTT
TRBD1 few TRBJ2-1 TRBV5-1 CASSFGTGRAMEQFF TGCGCCAGCAGCTTCGGGACAGGGAGGGCGATGGAGCAGTTCTTC
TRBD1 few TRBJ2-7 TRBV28 CASSLRQGAWEQYF TGTGCCAGCAGTTTGAGGCAGGGGGCATGGGAGCAGTACTTC
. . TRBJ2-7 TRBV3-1 CASSQDSSTYEQYF TGTGCCAGCAGCCAAGATTCCAGTACCTACGAGCAGTACTTC
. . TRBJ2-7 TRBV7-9 CASSLEQTSAYEQYF TGTGCCAGCAGCTTAGAGCAGACGTCTGCCTACGAGCAGTACTTC
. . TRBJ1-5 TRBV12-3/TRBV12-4 CASSLKGVWGGNQPQHF TGTGCCAGCAGTTTAAAGGGTGTTTGGGGGGGCAATCAGCCCCAGCATTTT
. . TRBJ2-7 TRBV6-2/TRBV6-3 CASRGSRPSDEQYF TGTGCCAGCCGGGGAAGTCGACCCTCCGACGAGCAGTACTTC
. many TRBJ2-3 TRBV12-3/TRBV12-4 CASSLTAGRGDTQYF TGTGCCAGCAGTTTAACGGCAGGGAGAGGAGATACGCAGTATTTT
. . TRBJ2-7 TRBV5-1 CASSFHPQAWDYEQYF TGCGCCAGCAGCTTCCACCCACAAGCCTGGGACTACGAGCAGTACTTC
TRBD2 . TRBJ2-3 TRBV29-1 CSVEDVPPAGASDTQYF TGCAGCGTTGAAGATGTACCGCCAGCGGGGGCATCAGATACGCAGTATTTT
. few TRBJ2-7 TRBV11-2 CASSSIGPEQYF TGTGCCAGCAGCTCAATAGGCCCCGAGCAGTACTTC
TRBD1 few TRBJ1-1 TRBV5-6 CASSWGDSAWITEAFF TGTGCCAGCAGCTGGGGGGACAGTGCATGGATAACTGAAGCTTTCTTT
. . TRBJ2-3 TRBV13 CASSLVVPSDTQYF TGTGCCAGCAGCTTAGTGGTCCCCTCAGATACGCAGTATTTT
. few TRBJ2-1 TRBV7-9 CASSSPPRAGEFF TGTGCCAGCAGCTCCCCACCCAGGGCCGGGGAGTTCTTC
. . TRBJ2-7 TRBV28 CASSRRINSYEQYF TGTGCCAGCAGCCGTCGGATAAACTCCTACGAGCAGTACTTC
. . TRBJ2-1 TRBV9 CASSVWGAGAYNEQFF TGTGCCAGCAGCGTCTGGGGAGCTGGGGCCTACAATGAGCAGTTCTTC
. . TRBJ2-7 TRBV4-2 CASSQVNGLYEQYF TGTGCCAGCAGCCAAGTCAACGGGTTGTACGAGCAGTACTTC
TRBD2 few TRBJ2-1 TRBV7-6 CASSLTGGQYNEQFF TGTGCCAGCAGCTTGACGGGGGGGCAGTACAATGAGCAGTTCTTC
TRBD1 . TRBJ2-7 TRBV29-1 CSAFAGTAVYEQYF TGCAGCGCCTTCGCCGGGACAGCTGTTTACGAGCAGTACTTC
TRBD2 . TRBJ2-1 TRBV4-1 CASRGGGERYNEQFF TGCGCCAGCAGGGGGGGAGGGGAAAGGTACAATGAGCAGTTCTTC
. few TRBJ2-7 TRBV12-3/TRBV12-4 CASSPRDQGGPYEQYF TGTGCCAGCAGTCCCCGGGACCAGGGGGGCCCCTACGAGCAGTACTTC
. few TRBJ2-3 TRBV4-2 CASYQGSTDTQYF TGTGCCAGCTACCAGGGGAGCACAGATACGCAGTATTTT
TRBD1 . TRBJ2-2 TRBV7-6 CASASGTGDTGELFF TGTGCCAGCGCATCCGGGACAGGGGACACCGGGGAGCTGTTTTTT
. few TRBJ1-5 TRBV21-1 CASSKWGGDSNQPQHF TGTGCCAGCAGCAAATGGGGTGGGGATAGCAATCAGCCCCAGCATTTT
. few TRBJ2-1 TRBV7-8 CASSSIEYSWQFF TGTGCCAGCAGCTCCATCGAGTACAGTTGGCAGTTCTTC
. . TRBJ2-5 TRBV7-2 CASSLAREETQYF TGTGCCAGCAGCTTAGCGAGGGAAGAGACCCAGTACTTC
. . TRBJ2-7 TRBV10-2 CASSESYYEQYF TGCGCCAGCAGTGAGTCATACTACGAGCAGTACTTC
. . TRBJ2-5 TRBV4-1 CASSQDWGQETQYF TGCGCCAGCAGCCAAGATTGGGGGCAAGAGACCCAGTACTTC
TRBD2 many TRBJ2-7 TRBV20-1 CSVREAYEQYF TGCAGTGTCCGGGAGGCCTACGAGCAGTACTTC
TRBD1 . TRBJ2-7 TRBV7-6 CASSLGFTGGEEQYF TGTGCCAGCAGCTTAGGTTTCACAGGGGGAGAAGAGCAGTACTTC
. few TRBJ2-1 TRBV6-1 CASSEGPVYNEQFF TGTGCCAGCAGTGAGGGGCCAGTTTACAATGAGCAGTTCTTC
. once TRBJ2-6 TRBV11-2 CASSLGEQGRAYSGANVLTF TGTGCCAGCAGCTTAGGGGAACAGGGGAGGGCCTACTCTGGGGCCAACGTCCTGACTTTC
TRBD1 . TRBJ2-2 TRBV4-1 CASSAPGQGITGELFF TGCGCCAGCAGCGCACCGGGACAGGGGATCACCGGGGAGCTGTTTTTT